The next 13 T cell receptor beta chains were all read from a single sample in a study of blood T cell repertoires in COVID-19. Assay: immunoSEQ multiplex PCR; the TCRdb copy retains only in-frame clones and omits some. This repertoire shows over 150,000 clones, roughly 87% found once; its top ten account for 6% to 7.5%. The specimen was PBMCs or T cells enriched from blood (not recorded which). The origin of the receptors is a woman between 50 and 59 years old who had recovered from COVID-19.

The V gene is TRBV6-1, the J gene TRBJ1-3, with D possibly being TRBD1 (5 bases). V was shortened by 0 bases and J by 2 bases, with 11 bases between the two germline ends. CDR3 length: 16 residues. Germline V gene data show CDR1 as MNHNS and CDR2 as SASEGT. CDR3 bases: TGTGCCAGCAGTGAAGCGCTCGGGGGGGCTGGAAACACCATATATTTT. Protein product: CASSEALGGAGNTIYF.

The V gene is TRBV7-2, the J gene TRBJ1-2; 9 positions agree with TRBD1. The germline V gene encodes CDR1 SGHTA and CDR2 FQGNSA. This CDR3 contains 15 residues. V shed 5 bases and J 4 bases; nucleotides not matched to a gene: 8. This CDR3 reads CASSAPGTGTYGYTF. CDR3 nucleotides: TGTGCCAGCAGCGCCCCCGGGACAGGGACCTATGGCTACACCTTC.

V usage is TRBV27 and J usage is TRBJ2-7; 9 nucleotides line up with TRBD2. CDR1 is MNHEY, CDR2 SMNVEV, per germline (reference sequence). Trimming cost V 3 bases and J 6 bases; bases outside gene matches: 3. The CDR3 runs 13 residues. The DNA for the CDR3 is TGTGCCAGCAGTTTTCTTAGCGGGGGCGAGCAGTACTTC. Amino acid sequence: CASSFLSGGEQYF.

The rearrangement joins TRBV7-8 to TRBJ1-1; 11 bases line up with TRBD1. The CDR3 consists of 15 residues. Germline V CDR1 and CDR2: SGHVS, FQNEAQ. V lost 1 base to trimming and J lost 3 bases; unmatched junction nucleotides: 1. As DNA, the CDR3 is TGTGCCAGCAGCTTAGGGACAGGGGGCCACACTGAAGCTTTCTTT. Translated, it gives CASSLGTGGHTEAFF.

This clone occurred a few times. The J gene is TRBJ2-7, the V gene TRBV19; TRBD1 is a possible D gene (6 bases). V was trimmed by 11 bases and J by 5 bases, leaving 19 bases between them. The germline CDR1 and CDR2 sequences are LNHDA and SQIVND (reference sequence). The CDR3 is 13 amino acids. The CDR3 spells CAGSLPGVHEQYF. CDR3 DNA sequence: TGTGCCGGTTCATTGCCAGGGGTCCACGAGCAGTACTTC.

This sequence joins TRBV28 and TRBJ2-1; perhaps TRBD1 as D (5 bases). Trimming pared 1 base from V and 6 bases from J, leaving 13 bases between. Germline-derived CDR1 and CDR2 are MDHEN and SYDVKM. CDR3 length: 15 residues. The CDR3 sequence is CASSLSGKVGNEQFF. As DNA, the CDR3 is TGTGCCAGCAGTTTATCAGGGAAGGTAGGCAATGAGCAGTTCTTC.

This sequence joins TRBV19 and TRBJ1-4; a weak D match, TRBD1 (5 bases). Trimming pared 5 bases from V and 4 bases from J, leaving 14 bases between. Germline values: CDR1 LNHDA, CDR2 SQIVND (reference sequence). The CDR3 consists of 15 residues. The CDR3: CASSASRDSNEKLFF. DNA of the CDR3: TGTGCCAGTAGTGCCTCCAGGGATAGTAATGAAAAACTGTTTTTT. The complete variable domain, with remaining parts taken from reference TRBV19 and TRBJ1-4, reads DGGITQSPKYLFRKEGQNVTLSCEQNLNHDAMYWYRQDPGQGLRLIYYSQIVNDFQKGDIAEGYSVSREKKESFPLTVTSAQKNPTAFYLCASSASRDSNEKLFFGSGTQLSVL.

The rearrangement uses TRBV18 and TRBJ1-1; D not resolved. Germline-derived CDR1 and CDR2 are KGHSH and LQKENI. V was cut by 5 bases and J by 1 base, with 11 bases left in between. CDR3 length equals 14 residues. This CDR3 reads CASSIQVSNTEAFF. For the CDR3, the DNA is TGTGCCAGCTCAATTCAGGTATCGAACACTGAAGCTTTCTTT.

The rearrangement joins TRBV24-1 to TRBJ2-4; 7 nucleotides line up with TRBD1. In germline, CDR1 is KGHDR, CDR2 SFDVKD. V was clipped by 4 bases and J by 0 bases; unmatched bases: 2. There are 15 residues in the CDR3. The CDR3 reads CATSEGDRAKNIQYF. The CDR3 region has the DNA TGTGCCACCAGTGAAGGGGACAGAGCCAAAAACATTCAGTACTTC.

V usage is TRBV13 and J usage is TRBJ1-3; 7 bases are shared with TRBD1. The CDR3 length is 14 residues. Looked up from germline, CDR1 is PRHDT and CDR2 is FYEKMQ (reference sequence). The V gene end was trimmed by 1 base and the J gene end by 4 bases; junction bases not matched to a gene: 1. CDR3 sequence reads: CASSLETGGNTIYF. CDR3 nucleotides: TGTGCCAGCAGCTTAGAGACAGGGGGAAACACCATATATTTT.

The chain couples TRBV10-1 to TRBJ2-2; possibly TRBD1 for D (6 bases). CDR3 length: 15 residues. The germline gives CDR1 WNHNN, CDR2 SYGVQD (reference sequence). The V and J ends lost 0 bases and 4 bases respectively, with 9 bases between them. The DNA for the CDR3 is TGCGCCAGCAGTGAGTCGGGCAGGGGCACCGGGGAGCTGTTTTTT. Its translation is CASSESGRGTGELFF.

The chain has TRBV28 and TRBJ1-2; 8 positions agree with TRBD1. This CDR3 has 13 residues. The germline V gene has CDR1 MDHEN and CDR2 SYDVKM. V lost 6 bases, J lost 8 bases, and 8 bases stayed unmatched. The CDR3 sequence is CASSLDRGRGYTF. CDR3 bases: TGTGCCAGCAGCCTAGACAGGGGAAGAGGCTACACCTTC.

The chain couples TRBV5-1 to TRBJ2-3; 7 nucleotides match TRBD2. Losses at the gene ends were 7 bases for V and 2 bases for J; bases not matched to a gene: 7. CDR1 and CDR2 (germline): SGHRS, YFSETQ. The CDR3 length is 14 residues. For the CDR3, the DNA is TGCGCCAGCTTCGAGAGCGGGATCACAGATACGCAGTATTTT. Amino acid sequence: CASFESGITDTQYF.